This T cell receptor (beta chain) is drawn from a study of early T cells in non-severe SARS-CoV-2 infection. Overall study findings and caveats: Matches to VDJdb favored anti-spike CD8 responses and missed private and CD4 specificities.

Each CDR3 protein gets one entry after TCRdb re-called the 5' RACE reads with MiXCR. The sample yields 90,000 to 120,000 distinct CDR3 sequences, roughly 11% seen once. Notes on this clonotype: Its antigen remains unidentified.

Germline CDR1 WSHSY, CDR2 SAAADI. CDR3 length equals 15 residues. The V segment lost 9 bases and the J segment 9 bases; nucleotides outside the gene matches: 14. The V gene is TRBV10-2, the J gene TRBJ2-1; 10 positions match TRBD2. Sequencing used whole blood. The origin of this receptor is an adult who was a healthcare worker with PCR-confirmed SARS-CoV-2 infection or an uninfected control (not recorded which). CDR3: CASLAGVGISSEQFF. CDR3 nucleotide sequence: TGCGCCAGTCTAGCGGGAGTTGGAATAAGTAGTGAGCAGTTCTTC.